This T cell receptor (beta chain) appears in the sequencing data of a study of cytomegalovirus exposure and HLA in healthy donors. Whole-study findings and limits: A later analysis associated under 20,000 TCR beta sequences with HLA alleles at a 0.05 false discovery rate. A later analysis appeared to link common viral pathogens to several of the most significant clusters. TCR beta chains numbering some 150 were designated cytomegalovirus-associated.

There were likely unrecorded immune exposures, though donors were nominally healthy when sampled. About this clone itself: Its antigen is not known.

Germline V CDR1 and CDR2: SGHTA, FQGNSA. The V gene lost 5 bases and the J gene lost 0 bases, with 14 bases spanning the gap. The CDR3 runs 16 residues. Primers: 60 Vbeta forward and 13 Jbeta reverse. Sequencing used immunoSEQ multiplex PCR; TCRdb keeps in-frame clones, though not all of them. The sample has about 110,000 clones; roughly 80% are singletons. Sequencing used PBMCs. V is TRBV7-2 and J is TRBJ1-5, with D tentatively TRBD1 (5 bases). This receptor was taken from a man in his forties or fifties in good health and CMV-seronegative. Here the CDR3 reads CASSPRFRDSNQPQHF. In DNA, the CDR3 is TGTGCCAGCAGCCCCCGTTTCAGGGATAGCAATCAGCCCCAGCATTTT.